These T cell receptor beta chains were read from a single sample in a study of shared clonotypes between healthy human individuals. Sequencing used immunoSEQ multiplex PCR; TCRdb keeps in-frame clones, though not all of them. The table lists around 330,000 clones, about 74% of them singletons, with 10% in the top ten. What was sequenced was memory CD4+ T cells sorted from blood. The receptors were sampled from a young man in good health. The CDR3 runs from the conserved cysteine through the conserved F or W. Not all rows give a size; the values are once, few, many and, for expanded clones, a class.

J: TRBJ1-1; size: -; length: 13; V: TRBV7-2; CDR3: CASSPRSLGEAFF
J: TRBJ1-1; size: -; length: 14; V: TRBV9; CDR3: CASSVAGGDTEAFF
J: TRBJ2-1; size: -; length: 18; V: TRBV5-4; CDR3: CASSYRTSGRAWYNEQFF
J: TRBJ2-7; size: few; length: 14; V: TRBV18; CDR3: CASSPGLAAYEQYF
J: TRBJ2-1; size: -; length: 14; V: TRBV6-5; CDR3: CASSRGRLGNEQFF
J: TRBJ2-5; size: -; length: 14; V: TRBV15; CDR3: CATSGDQYKETQYF
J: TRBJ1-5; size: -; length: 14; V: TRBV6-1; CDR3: CASSEGAGNQPQHF
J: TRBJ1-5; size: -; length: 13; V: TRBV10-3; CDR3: CAITGGLGQPQHF
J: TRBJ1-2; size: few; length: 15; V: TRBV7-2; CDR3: CASSSGTGERYGYTF
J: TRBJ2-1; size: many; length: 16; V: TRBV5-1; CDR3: CASTLDSGLAGGEQFF
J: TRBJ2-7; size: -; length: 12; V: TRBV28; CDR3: CASRGFTYEQYF
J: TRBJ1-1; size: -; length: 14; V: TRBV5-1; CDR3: CASSLQGGDTEAFF
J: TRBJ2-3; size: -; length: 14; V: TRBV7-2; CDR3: CASSLSRRTDTQYF
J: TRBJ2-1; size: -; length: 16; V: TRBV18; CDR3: CASSRTTSGRSNEQFF
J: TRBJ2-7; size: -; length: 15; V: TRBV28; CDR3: CASSPTSGPTYEQYF
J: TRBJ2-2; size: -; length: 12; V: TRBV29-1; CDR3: CSVFGVAGELFF
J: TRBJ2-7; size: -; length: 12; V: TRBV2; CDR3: CASSERGSEQYF
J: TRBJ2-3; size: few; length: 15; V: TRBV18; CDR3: CASSPKPPSTDTQYF
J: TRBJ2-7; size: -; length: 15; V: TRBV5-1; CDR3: CASSHRDRVAYEQYF
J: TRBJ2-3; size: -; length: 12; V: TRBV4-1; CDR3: CASSLTLDTQYF
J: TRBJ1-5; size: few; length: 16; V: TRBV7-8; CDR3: CASSLKRTEANQPQHF
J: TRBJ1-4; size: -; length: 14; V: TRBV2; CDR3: CASSAISGGEKLFF
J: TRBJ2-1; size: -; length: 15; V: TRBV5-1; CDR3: CASSLGHLGDNEQFF
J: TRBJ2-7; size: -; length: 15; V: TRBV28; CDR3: CASSGSRGIVYEQYF
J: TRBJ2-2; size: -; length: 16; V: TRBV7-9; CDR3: CASSFGQAGRTGELFF
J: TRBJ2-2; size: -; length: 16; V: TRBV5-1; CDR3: CASSFGDFDGGGELFF
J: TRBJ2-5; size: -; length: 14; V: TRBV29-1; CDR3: CSVLSRIDQETQYF
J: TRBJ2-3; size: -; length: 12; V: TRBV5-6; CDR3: CASRPGADTQYF
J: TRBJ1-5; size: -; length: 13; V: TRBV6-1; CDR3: CASSEEWDQPQHF
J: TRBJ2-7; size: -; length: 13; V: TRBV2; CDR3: CASSEAPDGEQYF
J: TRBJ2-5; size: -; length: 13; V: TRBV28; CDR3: CASSTSGEETQYF
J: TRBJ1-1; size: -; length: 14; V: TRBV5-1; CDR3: CASSLGHKNTEAFF
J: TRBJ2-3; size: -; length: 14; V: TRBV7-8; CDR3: CASSFKTSTDTQYF
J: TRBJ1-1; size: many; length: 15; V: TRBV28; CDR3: CASRPDRGRYTEAFF
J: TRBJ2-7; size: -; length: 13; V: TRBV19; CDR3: CASSPSDLYEQYF
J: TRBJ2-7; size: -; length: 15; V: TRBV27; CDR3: CASSYFAGLINEQYF